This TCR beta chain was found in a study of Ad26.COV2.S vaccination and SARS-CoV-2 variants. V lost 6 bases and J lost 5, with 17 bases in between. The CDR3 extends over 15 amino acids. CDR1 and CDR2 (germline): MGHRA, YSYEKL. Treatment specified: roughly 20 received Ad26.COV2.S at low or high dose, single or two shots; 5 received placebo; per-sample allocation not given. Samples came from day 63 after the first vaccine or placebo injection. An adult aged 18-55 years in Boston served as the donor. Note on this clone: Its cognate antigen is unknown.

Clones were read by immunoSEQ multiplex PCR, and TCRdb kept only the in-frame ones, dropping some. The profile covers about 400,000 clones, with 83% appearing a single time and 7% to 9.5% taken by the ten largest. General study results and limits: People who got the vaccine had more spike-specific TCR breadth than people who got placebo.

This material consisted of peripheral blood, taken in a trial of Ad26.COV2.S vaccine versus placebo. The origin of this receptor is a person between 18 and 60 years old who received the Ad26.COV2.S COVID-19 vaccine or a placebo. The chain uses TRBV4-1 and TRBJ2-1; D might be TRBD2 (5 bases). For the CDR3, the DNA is TGCGCCAGCAGAGGTTCACCGAGACTACACAATGAGCAGTTCTTC. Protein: CASRGSPRLHNEQFF.